Shown below are 17 T cell receptor beta chains from a single sample sequenced in a study of spatial heterogeneity in lung cancer. Broader study findings: Tumor mutation counts were tracked by expanded intratumoral alpha and beta TCR counts.

Their recognized antigens are unknown. Time point defined: sample taken at primary tumor resection. MiXCR, applied by TCRdb to the 5' RACE reads, yields one record per CDR3 protein. The sample shows under 20,000 distinct CDR3 sequences, around 6.4% of them seen only once. The sample was lung tumor tissue, taken at surgery. All receptors derive from a female donor with early-stage non-small cell lung cancer.

This clonotype has only a few counts. As an off-target read in a library built for alpha chains, this beta chain has a frequency of little significance. The chain joins TRBV5-1 to TRBJ1-6, with 9 bases fitting TRBD1. The J segment lost 5 bases and the V segment lost 4 bases, leaving 16 bases of the junction unmatched. This CDR3 has 19 residues. Per germline, CDR1 SGHRS and CDR2 YFSETQ. Here the CDR3 reads CASSLMEPGQGWDNSPLHF. The CDR3 DNA is TGCGCCAGCAGCCTAATGGAGCCGGGACAGGGTTGGGATAATTCACCCCTCCACTTT. The entire variable domain, with the rest obtained from reference TRBV5-1 and TRBJ1-6, is as follows: KAGVTQTPRYLIKTRGQQVTLSCSPISGHRSVSWYQQTPGQGLQFLFEYFSETQRNKGNFPGRFSGRQFSNSRSEMNVSTLELGDSALYLCASSLMEPGQGWDNSPLHFGNGTRLTVT.

This clonotype was counted at least ten times. Within a library made for alpha chains, this beta chain is off target, and its count is uninformative. This rearrangement joins TRBV20-1 to TRBJ2-5; 8 nucleotides match TRBD2. The J segment lost 2 bases and the V segment lost 4 bases, leaving 9 bases of the junction unmatched. CDR1 is DFQATT, CDR2 SNEGSKA, per germline (reference sequence). The length of the CDR3 is 15 residues. This chain's CDR3 is CSATRGSGIQETQYF. The DNA for the CDR3 is TGCAGTGCTACGAGAGGTAGCGGGATTCAAGAGACCCAGTACTTC.

Within the sample, this clonotype is medium-sized. Since the library was made to target alpha chains, this beta chain is a stray read and its abundance is not meaningful. The chain has TRBV27 and TRBJ1-5, with D uncertain. The V end was cut by 2 bases, the J end by 6 bases, with 8 bases between. Germline CDR1 MNHEY, CDR2 SMNVEV (reference sequence). This CDR3 region has 13 residues. CDR3 residues: CASSLSLGQPQHF. The CDR3 DNA reads as TGTGCCAGCAGTTTAAGTCTGGGTCAGCCCCAGCATTTT.

This clonotype has a count of ten or more. The library was prepared for alpha chains; this beta chain is a stray read, so its frequency means little. The rearrangement joins TRBV5-1 to TRBJ2-3, with a possible D match to TRBD2 (6 bases). CDR3 length: 15 amino acids. Deletions cut 2 bases from V and 1 base from J, with 11 bases between. Germline V gene data show CDR1 as SGHRS and CDR2 as YFSETQ. Written as DNA, the CDR3 is TGCGCCAGCAGCTTTGAGCGGGTGGGCACAGATACGCAGTATTTT. It is translated as CASSFERVGTDTQYF.

There are many counts of this clonotype. This beta chain is off target for a library built for alpha chains, so its abundance means little. The genes are TRBV20-1 and TRBJ2-3; D might be TRBD2 (6 bases). The CDR3 sequence is 13 residues long. V was clipped by 6 bases and J by 8 bases, with 18 bases between them. Looked up from germline, CDR1 is DFQATT and CDR2 is SNEGSKA (reference sequence). The DNA of the CDR3 is TGCAGTGCCCTGGGACTGGGGGGAGGTACGCAGTATTTT. Its protein product is CSALGLGGGTQYF.

This clonotype occurred a few times. This beta chain is off target for a library built for alpha chains, so its abundance means little. The chain has TRBV9 and TRBJ2-2; the D is unclear. The CDR3 has 14 amino acids. V was cut by 3 bases and J by 0 bases, with 6 bases left in between. Germline CDR1 SGDLS, CDR2 YYNGEE. The CDR3 here is CASSGSSNTGELFF. CDR3 nucleotides: TGTGCCAGCAGCGGGTCTTCGAACACCGGGGAGCTGTTTTTT.

By share of the sample, this clonotype is medium-sized. This beta chain is an off-target read within a library intended for alpha chains, so its frequency means little. The chain has TRBV5-1 and TRBJ2-1; D is undetermined. Trimming removed 1 base at V and 9 bases at J, with 17 bases between. Per germline, CDR1 SGHRS and CDR2 YFSETQ. The CDR3 runs 15 residues. CDR3 DNA sequence: TGCGCCAGCAGCTTGTGGAACCTCGTGTCCGGTGAGCAGTTCTTC. This gives the protein CASSLWNLVSGEQFF.

This clonotype was seen repeatedly, ten times or more. A library prepared for alpha chains yielded this beta chain as an off-target read; its size is of little meaning. The chain is built from TRBV29-1 and TRBJ1-1, with a possible D match to TRBD1 (5 bases). Germline CDR1 and CDR2: SQVTM and ANQGSEA. Between the trimmed V and J ends, which lost 6 bases and 2 bases, there was a span of 10 bases. The CDR3 is made up of 12 amino acids. CDR3 loop: CSVRAGNTEAFF. DNA of the CDR3: TGCAGCGTCAGGGCAGGTAACACTGAAGCTTTCTTT. Combining the CDR3 with reference TRBV29-1 and TRBJ1-1 gives the whole variable domain SAVISQKPSRDICQRGTSLTIQCQVDSQVTMMFWYRQQPGQSLTLIATANQGSEATYESGFVIDKFPISRPNLTFSTLTVSNMSPEDSSIYLCSVRAGNTEAFFGQGTRLTVV.

This clonotype was counted many times. This beta chain lies outside the target of a library built for alpha chains; its clone size means little. J is TRBJ1-5 and V is TRBV20-1; D ambiguous. The CDR3 extends over 16 amino acids. The germline V gene has CDR1 DFQATT and CDR2 SNEGSKA (reference sequence). V was shortened by 5 bases and J by 1 base, with 18 bases between the two germline ends. This CDR3 reads CSASRSGPGSNQPQHF. In DNA, the CDR3 is TGCAGTGCTTCTAGGTCGGGCCCGGGGAGCAATCAGCCCCAGCATTTT.

This clonotype was seen repeatedly, ten times or more. As an off-target read in a library built for alpha chains, this beta chain has a frequency of little significance. V is TRBV20-1 and J is TRBJ1-1; 8 bases line up with TRBD1. The CDR3 loop spans 13 amino acids. Germline CDR1 DFQATT, CDR2 SNEGSKA (reference sequence). CDR3 sequence reads: CIASNRGDTEAFF. The CDR3 nucleotides are TGCATTGCCAGTAACAGGGGGGACACTGAAGCTTTCTTT.

This clonotype was seen ten or more times. This beta chain is a stray sequence in a library constructed for alpha chains; its clone size is not meaningful. The chain uses TRBV9 and TRBJ1-2; D not resolved. V lost 2 bases and J 3 bases, leaving 8 bases between the germline ends. This CDR3 is built from 13 residues. From germline, CDR1 is SGDLS and CDR2 YYNGEE. CDR3 residues: CASSVGGDYGYTF. CDR3 DNA sequence: TGTGCCAGCAGCGTGGGTGGAGACTATGGCTACACCTTC. The variable domain in full, with the rest retrieved from reference TRBV9 and TRBJ1-2, is DSGVTQTPKHLITATGQRVTLRCSPRSGDLSVYWYQQSLDQGLQFLIQYYNGEERAKGNILERFSAQQFPDLHSELNLSSLELGDSALYFCASSVGGDYGYTFGSGTRLTVV.

This clonotype was seen at least ten times. For a library built for alpha chains, this beta chain is a stray read; little rests on its size. The V gene is TRBV30, the J gene TRBJ1-2; no clear D gene. Deletions cut 3 bases from V and 4 bases from J, with 6 bases between. The CDR3 is made up of 11 amino acids. Germline V gene lookup returns CDR1 GTSNPN and CDR2 SVGIG (reference sequence). The DNA for the CDR3 is TGTGCCTGGAGGAACAGCTATGGCTACACCTTC. As protein: CAWRNSYGYTF.

This clonotype was detected many times. A library made for alpha chains picked up this beta chain off target, so its size means little. The chain couples TRBV7-2 to TRBJ2-5, with 10 nucleotides matching TRBD1. The CDR3 runs to 13 residues. Looked up from germline, CDR1 is SGHTA and CDR2 is FQGNSA. V dropped 5 bases and J dropped 5; count of bases not matched to a gene: 2. The CDR3 is CASSQGQGETQYF. The CDR3 bases are TGTGCCAGCAGCCAGGGACAGGGGGAGACCCAGTACTTC.

By frequency in the sample, this clonotype is medium-sized. With the library built for alpha chains, this beta chain is off target and its frequency is not meaningful. The chain combines TRBV2 with TRBJ1-5; weak D call: TRBD1 (6 bases). Germline V lookup: CDR1 SNHLY, CDR2 FYNNEI. The ends were cut back, 4 bases at V and 3 bases at J, with 10 bases in the middle. This CDR3 is 14 amino acids long. The CDR3 DNA follows: TGTGCCAGCAGTGTCGACAGGAACAATCAGCCCCAGCATTTT. Protein sequence: CASSVDRNNQPQHF.

This clonotype came up many times. A library prepared for alpha chains yielded this beta chain as an off-target read; its size is of little meaning. The chain joins TRBV6-1 to TRBJ1-5, with 8 bases fitting TRBD1. CDR3 length: 15 residues. Germline CDR1 and CDR2: MNHNS and SASEGT. After removal of 6 bases from V and 1 base from J, the junction contained 5 bases not matched to a gene. This CDR3 is CASSEDRVSNQPQHF. The CDR3 DNA follows: TGTGCCAGCAGCGAGGACAGGGTCAGCAATCAGCCCCAGCATTTT.

There are a few counts of this clonotype. This beta chain came through as a stray read in a library set up for alpha chains, and its size says little. The V and J genes are TRBV12-3 or TRBV12-4 and TRBJ1-6, with D possibly TRBD1 on 5 matching bases. Trimming pared 1 base from V and 5 bases from J, leaving 12 bases between. The CDR3 is 16 residues long. The CDR3 loop is CASSLGGGGNNSPLHF. The CDR3 DNA follows: TGTGCCAGCAGTTTAGGAGGCGGGGGGAATAATTCACCCCTCCACTTT.

This clonotype is termed medium-sized. The library was built for alpha chains, so this beta chain is an off-target read and its size means little. The chain recombines TRBV20-1 with TRBJ2-7; D is uncertain. Germline CDR1 DFQATT, CDR2 SNEGSKA (reference sequence). There are 13 residues in the CDR3. Trimming left V 2 bases short and J 5 bases short, with 13 bases between. CDR3 coding DNA: TGCAGTGCTAGACCTCCCCTCAGCGACGAGCAGTACTTC. Its protein product is CSARPPLSDEQYF.